Shown below are 20 T cell receptor beta chains from a single sample sequenced in a study of cytomegalovirus exposure and HLA in healthy donors. The PCR employed 60 Vbeta primers together with 13 Jbeta primers. Using immunoSEQ multiplex PCR, the repertoire was profiled, and TCRdb retains in-frame clones only, with some absent. The sample yields fewer than 200,000 clones, roughly 80% seen once. The sample was PBMCs. The receptors shown here come from a woman in her fifties or sixties in good health and CMV-seronegative.

Here the CDR3 DNA reads TGTGCCAGCAGCTCAACGTGGGGCAGGGAAGAGACCCAGTACTTC. It specifies CASSSTWGREETQYF. The chain carries TRBV28 and TRBJ2-5, with D possibly being TRBD1 (5 bases). CDR3 size: 15 residues. Deletions cut 6 bases from V and 3 bases from J, with 17 bases between. Germline V lookup: CDR1 MDHEN, CDR2 SYDVKM.

This chain connects TRBV11-2 to TRBJ2-1; 9 bases are a match to TRBD2. CDR3 length: 15 amino acids. The germline gives CDR1 SGHAT, CDR2 FQNNGV. After removal of 5 bases from V and 5 bases from J, the junction contained 7 bases not matched to a gene. The CDR3 here is CASSDGLAIHNEQFF. The CDR3 DNA sequence: TGTGCCAGCAGCGATGGACTAGCGATCCACAATGAGCAGTTCTTC.

The chain combines TRBV6-5 with TRBJ1-2, with D tentatively TRBD1 (5 bases). The CDR3 has 12 residues. V was clipped by 4 bases and J by 5 bases, with 8 bases between them. Germline V gene sequence: CDR1 MNHEY, CDR2 SVGAGI. This CDR3 is CASSFSGYGYTF. Here the CDR3 DNA reads TGTGCCAGCAGTTTTTCAGGGTATGGCTACACCTTC.

This chain connects TRBV5-4 to TRBJ2-3, with D uncertain. V shed 1 base and J shed 0 bases, with 3 bases lying between them. Germline V gene sequence: CDR1 SGHNT, CDR2 YYREEE (reference sequence). CDR3 length: 13 amino acids. The CDR3 nucleotides read TGTGCCAGCAGCTTGCCGAGCACAGATACGCAGTATTTT. It specifies CASSLPSTDTQYF.

The genes are TRBV7-9 and TRBJ2-3; D is perhaps TRBD2 (5 bases). This CDR3 spans 14 amino acids. CDR1 is SEHNR and CDR2 is FQNEAQ in the germline V gene (reference sequence). The V gene lost 7 bases and the J gene lost 4 bases, with 15 bases spanning the gap. The CDR3 coding sequence is TGTGCCAGCACCCAGCCGGGGTTCGCAGATACGCAGTATTTT. This encodes CASTQPGFADTQYF.

The chain combines TRBV5-4 with TRBJ2-5; D possibly corresponds to TRBD1 (6 bases). V lost 3 bases and J 0 bases, leaving 9 bases between the germline ends. The germline V gene encodes CDR1 SGHNT and CDR2 YYREEE (reference sequence). The length of the CDR3 is 14 residues. CDR3 loop: CASSSGQNQETQYF. CDR3 nucleotide sequence: TGTGCCAGCAGCTCGGGACAAAACCAAGAGACCCAGTACTTC.

The chain uses TRBV11-2 and TRBJ1-1; 7 nucleotides match TRBD1. Losses at the gene ends were 4 bases for V and 2 bases for J; bases not matched to a gene: 7. Germline V lookup: CDR1 SGHAT, CDR2 FQNNGV. This CDR3 is 15 amino acids long. In DNA form, the CDR3 reads TGTGCCAGCAGCTCCCGGGACAGAAAAAACACTGAAGCTTTCTTT. Translated, it gives CASSSRDRKNTEAFF.

J is TRBJ1-4 and V is TRBV29-1; TRBD1 matches at 7 bases. There are 14 residues in the CDR3. With 1 base clipped from V and 8 bases from J, the junction kept 7 bases outside the gene matches. Germline V gene lookup returns CDR1 SQVTM and CDR2 ANQGSEA. For the CDR3, the DNA is TGCAGCGTTGAAGGCGGAGGGGGCAGGGAAAAACTGTTTTTT. Translated, it gives CSVEGGGGREKLFF.

This chain uses TRBV18 with TRBJ1-2; 8 bases are shared with TRBD1. J gave up 2 bases and V 4 bases, and 6 bases lay outside the gene matches. Germline lookup yields CDR1 KGHSH and CDR2 LQKENI. The CDR3 contains 15 residues. CDR3 sequence reads: CASSLQGGMNYGYTF. For the CDR3, the DNA is TGTGCCAGCTCACTACAGGGGGGGATGAACTATGGCTACACCTTC.

This clone has a single count. The V gene is TRBV6-1, the J gene TRBJ1-2, with TRBD1 matching 7 bases. The germline V gene has CDR1 MNHNS and CDR2 SASEGT. The CDR3 sequence is 15 residues long. Trimming at V came to 2 bases and at J to 2 bases, leaving 5 bases not matched to a gene. This CDR3 reads CASSERDSKNYGYTF. The CDR3 DNA is TGTGCCAGCAGTGAAAGGGACAGCAAGAACTATGGCTACACCTTC.

There are a few counts of this clone. The rearrangement joins TRBV10-3 to TRBJ1-1, with D tentatively TRBD1 (6 bases). This CDR3 is 16 amino acids long. Germline CDR1 ENHRY, CDR2 SYGVKD. Between the trimmed V and J ends, which lost 1 base and 1 base, there was a span of 13 bases. CDR3 nucleotides: TGTGCCATCAGTGAGTATGACAGGAGACCGAACACTGAAGCTTTCTTT. It yields the protein CAISEYDRRPNTEAFF.

The V gene is TRBV5-1, the J gene TRBJ1-5; a possible D gene is TRBD1 (5 bases). Trimming left V 4 bases short and J 7 bases short, with 12 bases between. This CDR3 has 13 residues. Germline assignment: CDR1 SGHRS and CDR2 YFSETQ. The chain's CDR3 is CASSAGTQQPQHF. The DNA for the CDR3 is TGCGCCAGCAGCGCCGGGACTCAACAGCCCCAGCATTTT. The entire variable domain, with the rest obtained from reference TRBV5-1 and TRBJ1-5, is as follows: KAGVTQTPRYLIKTRGQQVTLSCSPISGHRSVSWYQQTPGQGLQFLFEYFSETQRNKGNFPGRFSGRQFSNSRSEMNVSTLELGDSALYLCASSAGTQQPQHFGDGTRLSIL.

The chain uses TRBV18 and TRBJ2-7, with 9 bases that match TRBD1. CDR3 length equals 17 residues. The germline gives CDR1 KGHSH, CDR2 LQKENI. V lost 2 bases, J lost 0 bases, and 8 bases stayed unmatched. CDR3 DNA sequence: TGTGCCAGCTCACCATCACTTCCGGGACAGGGCTCCTACGAGCAGTACTTC. Translation gives CASSPSLPGQGSYEQYF.

The chain couples TRBV7-6 to TRBJ1-4; D is unresolved. This CDR3 is built from 15 residues. V shed 6 bases and J shed 0 bases, with 11 bases lying between them. The germline V gene has CDR1 SGHVS and CDR2 FNYEAQ. The CDR3 protein is CASSLTEATNEKLFF. The CDR3 DNA reads TGTGCCAGCAGTCTAACAGAAGCAACTAATGAAAAACTGTTTTTT.

The rearrangement uses TRBV7-8 and TRBJ2-7; possible D gene TRBD1, 5 bases. CDR1 and CDR2 from the germline V gene are SGHVS and FQNEAQ. The CDR3 sequence is 15 residues long. V lost 1 base to trimming and J lost 2 bases, with 12 bases between them. The CDR3 here is CASSLVLQEAYEQYF. CDR3 DNA: TGTGCCAGCAGCTTAGTCCTACAGGAAGCCTACGAGCAGTACTTC.

This chain uses TRBV7-2 with TRBJ2-1; perhaps TRBD2 as D (7 bases). V was trimmed by 1 base and J by 6 bases, leaving 13 bases between them. The CDR3 sequence is 15 residues long. Germline-derived CDR1 and CDR2 are SGHTA and FQGNSA. CDR3: CASSLGGGGGNEQFF. The CDR3 coding sequence is TGTGCCAGCAGCTTAGGGGGGGGCGGTGGCAATGAGCAGTTCTTC.

This chain uses TRBV5-1 with TRBJ1-5, with D hard to call. The germline CDR1 and CDR2 sequences are SGHRS and YFSETQ. The CDR3 totals 13 residues. V gave up 4 bases and J gave up 0 bases, with 5 bases separating them. The CDR3 nucleotides are TGCGCCAGCAGCATAGATAGCAATCAGCCCCAGCATTTT. It translates to CASSIDSNQPQHF.

V is TRBV28 and J is TRBJ2-3, with 9 bases aligning to TRBD2. The CDR3 spans 16 residues. Unmatched junction bases numbered 6, after V lost 3 bases and J lost 2 bases. CDR1 and CDR2 (germline): MDHEN, SYDVKM. The CDR3 region has the DNA TGTGCCAGCAGTTTTCCCGTAGCGGGAGACACAGATACGCAGTATTTT. It encodes CASSFPVAGDTDTQYF.

The V call is TRBV19, the J call TRBJ2-2; the match to TRBD1 covers 8 bases. CDR1 is LNHDA, CDR2 SQIVND, per germline (reference sequence). Germline trimming cut 4 bases from V and 1 base from J; bases unmatched to any gene: 2. The CDR3 has 15 residues. The CDR3 spells CASSRQGWNTGELFF. The CDR3 coding sequence is TGTGCCAGTAGTAGACAGGGGTGGAACACCGGGGAGCTGTTTTTT. The variable domain in full, completed from reference TRBV19 and TRBJ2-2, reads DGGITQSPKYLFRKEGQNVTLSCEQNLNHDAMYWYRQDPGQGLRLIYYSQIVNDFQKGDIAEGYSVSREKKESFPLTVTSAQKNPTAFYLCASSRQGWNTGELFFGEGSRLTVL.

The rearrangement links TRBV30 to TRBJ2-7, with 7 nucleotides matching TRBD1. Germline V lookup: CDR1 GTSNPN, CDR2 SVGIG (reference sequence). V lost 2 bases to trimming and J lost 0 bases; unmatched junction nucleotides: 4. The CDR3 is 14 amino acids. Here the CDR3 DNA reads TGTGCCTGGAGTCACGGGGACAGCTCCTACGAGCAGTACTTC. Protein sequence: CAWSHGDSSYEQYF.